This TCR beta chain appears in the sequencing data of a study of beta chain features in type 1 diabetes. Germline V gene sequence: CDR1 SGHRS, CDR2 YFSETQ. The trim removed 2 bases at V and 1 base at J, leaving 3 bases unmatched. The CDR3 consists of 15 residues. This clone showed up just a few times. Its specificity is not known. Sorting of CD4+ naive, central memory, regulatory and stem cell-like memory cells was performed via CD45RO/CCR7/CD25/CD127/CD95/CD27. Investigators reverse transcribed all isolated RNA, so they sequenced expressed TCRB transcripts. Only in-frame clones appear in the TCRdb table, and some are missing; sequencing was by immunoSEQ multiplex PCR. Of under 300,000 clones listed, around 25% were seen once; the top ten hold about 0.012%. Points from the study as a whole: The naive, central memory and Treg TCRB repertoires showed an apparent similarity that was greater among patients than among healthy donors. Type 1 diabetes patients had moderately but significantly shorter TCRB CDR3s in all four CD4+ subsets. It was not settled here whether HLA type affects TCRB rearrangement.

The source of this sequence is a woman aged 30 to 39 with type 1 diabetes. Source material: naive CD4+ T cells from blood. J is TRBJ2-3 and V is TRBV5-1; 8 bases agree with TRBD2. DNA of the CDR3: TGCGCCAGCAGCTTCGCGACTAGCGGCACAGATACGCAGTATTTT. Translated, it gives CASSFATSGTDTQYF.